Following are 3 T cell receptor beta chains from one sample sequenced in a study of identical twins. TCRdb processed the 5' RACE reads anew with MiXCR; each CDR3 protein has one entry. The profile covers about 340,000 distinct CDR3 sequences, with roughly an eighth appearing a single time and about 7% taken by the ten largest. This same sample was also part of a study on yellow fever vaccine responses in identical twins.

The sequenced sample consisted of CD8+ T cells sorted from blood. The receptor set was obtained from a woman aged 18-30 years in good health.

In its sample, this clonotype was seen a few times. In DNA form, the CDR3 reads TGTGCCAGCAGCTCCTCAGGACTGCACCCCACAGATACGCAGTATTTT. Its protein product is CASSSSGLHPTDTQYF. This chain connects TRBV7-9 to TRBJ2-3, with a weak D call TRBD2 (5 bases). CDR3 size: 16 residues. Trimming removed 4 bases at V and 2 bases at J, with 16 bases between. Germline loops: CDR1 SEHNR, CDR2 FQNEAQ (reference sequence). Full variable domain (rest looked up from reference TRBV7-9 and TRBJ2-3): DTGVSQNPRHKITKRGQNVTFRCDPISEHNRLYWYRQTLGQGPEFLTYFQNEAQLEKSRLLSDRFSAERPKGSFSTLEIQRTEQGDSAMYLCASSSSGLHPTDTQYFGPGTRLTVL.

A few counts support this clonotype. The chain links TRBV7-6 to TRBJ2-3, with TRBD2 as a possible D gene (5 bases). Trimming shortened V by 0 bases and J by 6 bases, and 16 bases separated the two germline ends. The CDR3 is 16 amino acids. Germline assignment: CDR1 SGHVS and CDR2 FNYEAQ. CDR3 sequence: CASSLAGGLVADTQYF. The CDR3 coding sequence is TGTGCCAGCAGCTTAGCTGGCGGGCTAGTTGCCGATACGCAGTATTTT.

This clonotype was seen many times. The chain combines TRBV29-1 with TRBJ2-7; 10 positions agree with TRBD1. The germline CDR1 and CDR2 sequences are SQVTM and ANQGSEA. V was pared by 6 bases and J by 9 bases, with 14 bases of the junction left unmatched. The length of the CDR3 is 14 residues. CDR3 residues: CSVQGGQGDHWQYF. The CDR3 bases are TGCAGCGTCCAGGGCGGACAGGGGGATCATTGGCAGTACTTC.